This T cell receptor (beta chain) was recovered during a study of T cells in Graves' hyperthyroidism and ophthalmopathy. The CDR3 contains 13 residues. Germline V gene data show CDR1 as DFQATT and CDR2 as SNEGSKA (reference sequence). Trimming removed 2 bases at V and 6 bases at J, with 12 bases between. In this sample, this clonotype turned up many times. The CDR3 regions of TCR beta were amplified from RNA transcripts. During a first-round RT-PCR of the TCR CDR3, the HTBI primer set was used. TCRdb re-called the multiplex PCR reads with MiXCR, one entry per CDR3 protein. Of under 550,000 distinct CDR3 sequences listed, around 15% are singletons. Researchers barred patients who had uncontrolled infection, other autoimmune disease, pregnancy or lactation.

Material: blood. This TCR was recovered from a woman aged 18 to 35 with Graves' hyperthyroidism. The chain links TRBV20-1 to TRBJ2-3; maybe TRBD1 (6 bases). The CDR3 reads CSARRQGQDTQYF. As DNA, the CDR3 is TGCAGTGCTAGAAGGCAGGGGCAGGATACGCAGTATTTT.